Listed below are T cell receptor beta chains from one sample, sequenced in a study of blood T cells in healthy people across ages. TCRdb passed the 5' RACE reads through MiXCR, listing each CDR3 protein once. Here the sample spans 700,000 to 950,000 distinct CDR3 sequences, about 42% being singletons. The specimen sequenced was blood. The source is a woman between 55 and 75 years old in good health. The CDR3 runs from the conserved cysteine through the conserved F or W. Each record gives: clone size, V gene, CDR3 protein. Size is stated for part of the rows, as once, few or many counts, or as a class when the clone is expanded.

>-|TRBV9
CASSGIGPETQYF
>few|TRBV14
CASSQDRTGGYGYTF
>-|TRBV5-1
CASGTPGLAGATYNEQFF
>-|TRBV5-5
CASSLGSGLGQGGNEQFF
>-|TRBV5-1
CASFSGQKQETQYF
>-|TRBV9
CASSVGSEGHNTDTQYF
>-|TRBV7-9
CASSLGTSGWQYF
>-|TRBV10-2
CASSDSGSPYGNLPQHF
>-|TRBV27
CASSRGPDPDTQYF
>-|TRBV4-1
CASSQPTALSGANVLTF
>-|TRBV7-2
CASSLVGLAGGGDTQYF
>-|TRBV29-1
CSAEGRTHQETQYF
>few|TRBV11-2
CASSLDALMNTEAFF
>-|TRBV20-1
CSGQSFLGTDGYTF
>-|TRBV18
CASAGDYNEQFF
>many|TRBV7-2
CASSPLQGWDGYTF
>-|TRBV7-3
CASSLSGGMYNEQFF
>many|TRBV7-9
CASSSQGGEQFF
>-|TRBV5-1
CASSLWSDNEQFF
>many|TRBV4-3
CASSQDRSSGSYEQYF
>few|TRBV3-1
CASSQVSGSAGELFF
>-|TRBV25-1
CASSDRVVKKLFF
>-|TRBV20-1
CSARSGATDTQYF
>-|TRBV9
CASSVGLLTTLSYEQYF
>-|TRBV6-2/TRBV6-3
CASRNLPGQPQHF
>-|TRBV7-9
CASSSEPYEQYF
>few|TRBV11-2
CASSLDLTGSGYTF
>-|TRBV3-1
CASSQDTLQRYGYTF
>-|TRBV12-1
CASSFGGLDPDTQYF
>few|TRBV3-1
CASSPDLGLAGGANEQFF
>few|TRBV10-2
CASSDLGAGGGNEQFF
>-|TRBV3-1
CASSQVVYEQYF